This T cell receptor beta chain comes out of a study of vaccination and CD4 T cells after COVID-19. Once obtained from cultured CD4+ T cells, the DNA was sequenced using the Oncomine TCR Beta short-read assay. TCRdb analysed the PCR reads with MiXCR anew, one entry per CDR3 protein. The table has about 18,000 distinct CDR3 sequences, 53% seen once. As for treatment: approximately 9-day PBMC culture with coronavirus spike peptide pools or control peptides (ViraFEST assay). Dates of PCR positivity, March to December 2020, preceded the US Alpha, Beta and Delta variants. Per germline, CDR1 MNHEY and CDR2 SMNVEV (reference sequence). The length of the CDR3 is 14 residues. Trimming removed 3 bases at V and 2 bases at J, with 9 bases between. By share, this clonotype counts as large (0.1 to 1%). Its antigen is not known.

The clonotype comes from a human donor who had recovered from COVID-19. Sequencing used CD4+ T cells from blood, cultured in vitro, obtained before SARS-CoV-2 vaccination. The chain employs TRBV27 and TRBJ2-3, with D hard to call. The CDR3 protein is CASSLFASTDTQYF. CDR3 nucleotide sequence: TGTGCCAGCAGTTTGTTTGCCTCCACAGATACGCAGTATTTT.